This T cell receptor beta chain came from a study of T-cell reconstitution after alpha-beta-depleted transplantation in children. General observations from the study: There were some patients whose high TCRbeta diversity at day 60 came from surviving recipient T cells and thymic progenitors.

Preparation of the TCRbeta library involved a method that used unique molecular identifiers. TCRdb re-called the PCR reads through MiXCR, storing one row per CDR3 protein. The sample lists fewer than 550,000 distinct CDR3 sequences, 16% seen once, with less than 30% in the top ten. CDR3 length: 14 residues. Looked up from germline, CDR1 is DFQATT and CDR2 is SNEGSKA (reference sequence). V was cut by 3 bases and J by 5 bases, with 17 bases left in between. In regard to this clonotype: The antigen is undetermined.

This sequence was found in a boy less than two years old who had a stem cell transplant for Wiskott-Aldrich syndrome, so the T cells may come from the graft donor. V usage is TRBV20-1 and J usage is TRBJ2-7, with D maybe TRBD2 (6 bases). Here the sequenced sample was PBMCs, mostly from graft donor cells, taken 360 days after TCRalphabeta/CD19-depleted stem cell transplant. CDR3 in DNA: TGCAGTGCTAGTGAGGCGGGAAAAGGTGACGAGCAGTACTTC. Translated: CSASEAGKGDEQYF.